This TCR beta chain was observed in a study of human T cells and chemical hapten exposure. Study background: Variability of per-sample TCR yields stemmed mainly from small differences in pooled library volume.

TCRdb redid the calling of the RACE reads with MiXCR, one entry per CDR3 protein. The repertoire consists of under 95,000 distinct CDR3 sequences, with 7.5% to 9.5% occurring once and the leading ten covering roughly 2.6%. Time point reported: pre-sensitization, week 0. As to treatment: therapeutic diphenylcyclopropenone sensitization with weekly scalp DPC. CDR1 is SEHNR, CDR2 FQNEAQ, per germline (reference sequence). CDR3 length: 15 residues. Trimming removed 4 bases from V and 1 base from J, with 13 bases in between. This sample comprised whole blood, obtained in connection with sensitization to the hapten diphenylcyclopropenone (DPC). This clonotype originated in a man aged 35-49 years with alopecia areata. Some clones in this sample may be carry-over from other donors' samples. The chain joins TRBV7-9 to TRBJ2-5; weak D call: TRBD2 (5 bases). In DNA, the CDR3 is TGTGCCAGCAGCTCACCATCGGACTTCCAAGAGACCCAGTACTTC. Translation gives CASSSPSDFQETQYF.